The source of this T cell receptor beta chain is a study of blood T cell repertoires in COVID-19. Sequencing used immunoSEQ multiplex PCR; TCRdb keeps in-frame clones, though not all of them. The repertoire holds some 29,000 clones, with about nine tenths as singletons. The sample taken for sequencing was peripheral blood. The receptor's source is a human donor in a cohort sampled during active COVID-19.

The CDR3 sequence is CASSPVIAGGGETQYF. Written as DNA, the CDR3 is TGCGCCAGCAGCCCCGTGATAGCGGGGGGAGGAGAGACCCAGTACTTC. The chain links TRBV4-1 to TRBJ2-5; TRBD2 matches at 10 bases. The V and J ends lost 4 bases and 4 bases, in that order; junction bases with no gene match: 9. Germline CDR1 is MGHRA and CDR2 is YSYEKL. CDR3 length: 16 residues.